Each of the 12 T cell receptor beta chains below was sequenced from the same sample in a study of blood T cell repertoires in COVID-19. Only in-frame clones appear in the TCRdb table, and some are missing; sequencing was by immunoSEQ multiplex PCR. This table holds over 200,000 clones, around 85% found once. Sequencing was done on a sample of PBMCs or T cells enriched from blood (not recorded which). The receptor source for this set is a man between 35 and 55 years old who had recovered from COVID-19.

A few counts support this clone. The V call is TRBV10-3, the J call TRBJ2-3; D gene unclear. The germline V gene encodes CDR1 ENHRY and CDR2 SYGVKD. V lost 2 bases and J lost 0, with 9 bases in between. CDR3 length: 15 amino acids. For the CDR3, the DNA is TGTGCCATCAGTGAGCGAGGATCTAGCACAGATACGCAGTATTTT. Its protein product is CAISERGSSTDTQYF.

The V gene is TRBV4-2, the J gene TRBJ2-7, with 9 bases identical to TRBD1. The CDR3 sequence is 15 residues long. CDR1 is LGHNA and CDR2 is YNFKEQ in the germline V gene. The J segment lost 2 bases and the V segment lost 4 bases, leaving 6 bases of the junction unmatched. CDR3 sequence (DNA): TGTGCCAGCAGCCTCGGGACAGGGCCCACCTACGAGCAGTACTTC. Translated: CASSLGTGPTYEQYF.

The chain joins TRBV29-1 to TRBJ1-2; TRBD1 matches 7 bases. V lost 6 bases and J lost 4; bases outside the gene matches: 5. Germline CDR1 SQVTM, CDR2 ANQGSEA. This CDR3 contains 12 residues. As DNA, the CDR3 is TGCAGCGTCTCACAGGGGTCCTATGGCTACACCTTC. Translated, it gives CSVSQGSYGYTF.

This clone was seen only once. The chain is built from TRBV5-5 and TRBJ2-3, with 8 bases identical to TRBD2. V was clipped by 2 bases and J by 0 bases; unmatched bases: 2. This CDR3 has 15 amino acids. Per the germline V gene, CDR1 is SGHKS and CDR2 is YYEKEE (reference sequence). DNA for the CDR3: TGTGCCAGCAGCTTTCCTAGCGGGAGCACAGATACGCAGTATTTT. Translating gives CASSFPSGSTDTQYF.

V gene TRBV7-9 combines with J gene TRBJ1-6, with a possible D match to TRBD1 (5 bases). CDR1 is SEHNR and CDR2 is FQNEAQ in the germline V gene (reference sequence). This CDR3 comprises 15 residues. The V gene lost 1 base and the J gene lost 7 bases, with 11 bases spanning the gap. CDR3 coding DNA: TGTGCCAGCAGCTTAGGTGTCAGGGTGAATTCACCCCTCCACTTT. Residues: CASSLGVRVNSPLHF.

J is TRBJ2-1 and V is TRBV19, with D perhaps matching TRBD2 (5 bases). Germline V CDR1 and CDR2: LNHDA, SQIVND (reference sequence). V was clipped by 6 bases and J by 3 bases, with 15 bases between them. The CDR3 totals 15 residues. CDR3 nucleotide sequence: TGTGCCAGTAGGCGGTCAAACGAGGGCTACAATGAGCAGTTCTTC. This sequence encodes CASRRSNEGYNEQFF. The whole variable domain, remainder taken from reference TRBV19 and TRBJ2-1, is DGGITQSPKYLFRKEGQNVTLSCEQNLNHDAMYWYRQDPGQGLRLIYYSQIVNDFQKGDIAEGYSVSREKKESFPLTVTSAQKNPTAFYLCASRRSNEGYNEQFFGPGTRLTVL.

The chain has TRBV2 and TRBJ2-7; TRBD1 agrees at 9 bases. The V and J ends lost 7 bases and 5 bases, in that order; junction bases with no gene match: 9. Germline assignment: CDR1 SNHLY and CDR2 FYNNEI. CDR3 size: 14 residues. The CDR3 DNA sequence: TGTGCCAGCAAATTTACAGGGGGCGCTAACGAGCAGTACTTC. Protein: CASKFTGGANEQYF.

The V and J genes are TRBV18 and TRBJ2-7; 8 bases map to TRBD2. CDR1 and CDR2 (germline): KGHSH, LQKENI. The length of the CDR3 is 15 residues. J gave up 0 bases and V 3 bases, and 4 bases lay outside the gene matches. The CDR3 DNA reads TGTGCCAGCTCACCGATTAGCGGGATCTCCTACGAGCAGTACTTC. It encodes CASSPISGISYEQYF. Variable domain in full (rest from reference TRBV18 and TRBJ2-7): NAGVMQNPRHLVRRRGQEARLRCSPMKGHSHVYWYRQLPEEGLKFMVYLQKENIIDESGMPKERFSAEFPKEGPSILRIQQVVRGDSAAYFCASSPISGISYEQYFGPGTRLTVT.

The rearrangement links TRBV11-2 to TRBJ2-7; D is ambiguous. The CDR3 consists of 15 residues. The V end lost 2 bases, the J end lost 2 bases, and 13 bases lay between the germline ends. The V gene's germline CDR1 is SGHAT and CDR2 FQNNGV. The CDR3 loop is CASSLSVVQAYEQYF. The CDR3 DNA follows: TGTGCCAGCAGCTTATCAGTGGTCCAGGCCTACGAGCAGTACTTC.

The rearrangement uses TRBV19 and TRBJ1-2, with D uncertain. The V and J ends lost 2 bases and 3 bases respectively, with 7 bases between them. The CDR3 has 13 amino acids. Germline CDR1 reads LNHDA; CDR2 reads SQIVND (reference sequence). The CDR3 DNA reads TGTGCCAGTAGTATAAAATCAGACTATGGCTACACCTTC. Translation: CASSIKSDYGYTF.

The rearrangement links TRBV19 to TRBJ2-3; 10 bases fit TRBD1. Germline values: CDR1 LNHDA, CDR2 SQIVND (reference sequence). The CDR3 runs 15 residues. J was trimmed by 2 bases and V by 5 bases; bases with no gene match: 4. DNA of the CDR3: TGTGCCAGTAGTCCCGGGACAGGGGACACAGATACGCAGTATTTT. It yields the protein CASSPGTGDTDTQYF.

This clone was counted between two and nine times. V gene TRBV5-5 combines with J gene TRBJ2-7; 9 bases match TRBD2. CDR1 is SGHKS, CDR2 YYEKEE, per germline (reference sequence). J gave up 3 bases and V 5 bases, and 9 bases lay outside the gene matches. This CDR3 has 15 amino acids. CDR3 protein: CASSYRTSAIYEQYF. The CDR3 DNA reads TGTGCCAGCAGTTACCGGACTAGCGCTATCTACGAGCAGTACTTC.